This T cell receptor beta chain was retrieved from a study of blood T cell repertoires in COVID-19. Across the whole study: Acute and convalescent COVID-19 specimens originated in the United States, Italy and Spain. T cells, B-cell-depleted T cells, or PBMCs provided the cDNA or gDNA that served as material.

CDR1 and CDR2 from the germline V gene are SGHRS and YFSETQ. Deletions cut 0 bases from V and 5 bases from J, with 12 bases between. The CDR3 runs to 15 residues. As originally analysed: Estimation of nucleated cell counts relied on the amplification of reference gene primers. The table came from immunoSEQ multiplex PCR; TCRdb's copy has only in-frame clones and leaves some out. V, J and clone size are taken as reported in that table, and D and trimming were inferred from the DNA itself. Of about 66,000 clones in the sample, roughly 80% were seen once. The sequenced sample consisted of peripheral blood. The TCR originated in a man in his 60s with acute or convalescent COVID-19. The chain is built from TRBV5-1 and TRBJ1-5; D may be TRBD1 (5 bases). The CDR3 spells CASSLDGAGYQPQHF. For the CDR3, the DNA is TGCGCCAGCAGCTTGGATGGCGCAGGGTATCAGCCCCAGCATTTT.